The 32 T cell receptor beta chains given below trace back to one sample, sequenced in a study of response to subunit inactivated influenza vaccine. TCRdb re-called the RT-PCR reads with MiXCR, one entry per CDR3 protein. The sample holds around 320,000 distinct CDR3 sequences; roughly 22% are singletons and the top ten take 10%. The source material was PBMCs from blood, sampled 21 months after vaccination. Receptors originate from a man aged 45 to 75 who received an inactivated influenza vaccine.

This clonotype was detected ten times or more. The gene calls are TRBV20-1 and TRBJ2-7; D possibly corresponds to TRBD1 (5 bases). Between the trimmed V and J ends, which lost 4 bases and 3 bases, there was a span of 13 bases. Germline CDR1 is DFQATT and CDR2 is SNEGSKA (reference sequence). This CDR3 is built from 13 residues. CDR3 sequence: CSANSLQDYEQYF. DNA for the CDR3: TGCAGTGCTAACTCTTTACAGGACTACGAGCAGTACTTC.

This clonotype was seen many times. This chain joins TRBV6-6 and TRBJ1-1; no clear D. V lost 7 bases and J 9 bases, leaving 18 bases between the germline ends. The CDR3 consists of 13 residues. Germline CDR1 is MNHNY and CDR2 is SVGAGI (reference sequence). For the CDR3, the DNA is TGTGCCAGCAACCCCGGAGACGGTGGGAAAGCTTTCTTT. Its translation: CASNPGDGGKAFF.

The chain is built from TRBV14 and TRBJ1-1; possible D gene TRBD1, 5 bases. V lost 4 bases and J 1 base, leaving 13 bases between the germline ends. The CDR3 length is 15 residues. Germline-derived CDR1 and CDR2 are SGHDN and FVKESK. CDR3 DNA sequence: TGTGCCAGCAGCCGCCAGACAGCTAGGAACACTGAAGCTTTCTTT. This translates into CASSRQTARNTEAFF.

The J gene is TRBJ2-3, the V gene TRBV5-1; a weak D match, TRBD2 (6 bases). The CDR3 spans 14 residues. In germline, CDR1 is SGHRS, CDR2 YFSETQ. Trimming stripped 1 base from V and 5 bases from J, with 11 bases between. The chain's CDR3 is CASSLLQGGDTQYF. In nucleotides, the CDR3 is TGCGCCAGCAGCTTGTTGCAGGGAGGAGATACGCAGTATTTT. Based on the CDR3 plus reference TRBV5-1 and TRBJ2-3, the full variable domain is KAGVTQTPRYLIKTRGQQVTLSCSPISGHRSVSWYQQTPGQGLQFLFEYFSETQRNKGNFPGRFSGRQFSNSRSEMNVSTLELGDSALYLCASSLLQGGDTQYFGPGTRLTVL.

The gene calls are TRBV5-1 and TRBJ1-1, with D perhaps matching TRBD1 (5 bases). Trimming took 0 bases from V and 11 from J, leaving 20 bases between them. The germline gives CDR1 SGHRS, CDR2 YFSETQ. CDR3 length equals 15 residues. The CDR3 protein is CASSLGSIPGAVAFF. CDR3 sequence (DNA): TGCGCCAGCAGCTTGGGTTCCATCCCTGGGGCAGTTGCTTTCTTT.

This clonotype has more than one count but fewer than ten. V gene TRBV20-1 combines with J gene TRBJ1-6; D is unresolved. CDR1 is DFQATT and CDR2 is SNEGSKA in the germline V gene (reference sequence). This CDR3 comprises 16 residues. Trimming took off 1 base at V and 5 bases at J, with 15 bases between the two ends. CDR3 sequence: CSARGSPGGDNSPLHF. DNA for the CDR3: TGCAGTGCTAGAGGCAGTCCAGGCGGGGATAATTCACCCCTCCACTTT.

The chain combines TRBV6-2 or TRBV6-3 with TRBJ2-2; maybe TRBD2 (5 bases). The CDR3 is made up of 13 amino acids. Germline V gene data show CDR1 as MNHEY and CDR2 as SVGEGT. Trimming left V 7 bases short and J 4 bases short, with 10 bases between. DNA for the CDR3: TGTGCCAGCATCCCCGGGATCACCGGGGAGCTGTTTTTT. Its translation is CASIPGITGELFF.

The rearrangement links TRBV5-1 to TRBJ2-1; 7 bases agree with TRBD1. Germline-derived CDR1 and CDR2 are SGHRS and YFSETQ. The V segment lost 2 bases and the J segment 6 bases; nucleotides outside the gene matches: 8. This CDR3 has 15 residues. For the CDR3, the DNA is TGCGCCAGCAGCTTAGAGGGCCAGGGGGTCAATGAGCAGTTCTTC. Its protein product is CASSLEGQGVNEQFF. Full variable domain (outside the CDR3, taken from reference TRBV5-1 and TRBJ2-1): KAGVTQTPRYLIKTRGQQVTLSCSPISGHRSVSWYQQTPGQGLQFLFEYFSETQRNKGNFPGRFSGRQFSNSRSEMNVSTLELGDSALYLCASSLEGQGVNEQFFGPGTRLTVL.

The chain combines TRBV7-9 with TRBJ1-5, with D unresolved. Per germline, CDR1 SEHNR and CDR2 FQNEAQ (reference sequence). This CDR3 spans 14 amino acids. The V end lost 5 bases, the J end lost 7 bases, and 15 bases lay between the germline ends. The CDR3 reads CASSPLGRGQPQHF. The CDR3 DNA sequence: TGTGCCAGCAGCCCGCTCGGACGTGGACAGCCCCAGCATTTT.

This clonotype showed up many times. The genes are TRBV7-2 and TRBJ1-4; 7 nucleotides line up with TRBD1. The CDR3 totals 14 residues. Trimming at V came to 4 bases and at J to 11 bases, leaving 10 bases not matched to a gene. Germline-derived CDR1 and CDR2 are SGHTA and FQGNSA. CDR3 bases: TGTGCCAGCAGCTCCCCGACAGGGATCAAGAAACTGTTTTTT. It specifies CASSSPTGIKKLFF.

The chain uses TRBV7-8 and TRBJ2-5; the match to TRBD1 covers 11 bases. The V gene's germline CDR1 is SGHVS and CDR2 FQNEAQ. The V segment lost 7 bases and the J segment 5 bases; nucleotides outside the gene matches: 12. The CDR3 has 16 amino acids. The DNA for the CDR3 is TGTGCCAGCAACCTCGGGGGACAGGGGGTTGGGGAGACCCAGTACTTC. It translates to CASNLGGQGVGETQYF.

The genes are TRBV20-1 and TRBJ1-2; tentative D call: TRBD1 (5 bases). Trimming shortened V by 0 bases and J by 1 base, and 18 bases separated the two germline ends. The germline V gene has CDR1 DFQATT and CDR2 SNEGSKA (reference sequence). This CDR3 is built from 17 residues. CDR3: CSARDRGRAGRNYGYTF. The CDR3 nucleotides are TGCAGTGCTAGAGATCGGGGCAGGGCAGGGCGTAACTATGGCTACACCTTC.

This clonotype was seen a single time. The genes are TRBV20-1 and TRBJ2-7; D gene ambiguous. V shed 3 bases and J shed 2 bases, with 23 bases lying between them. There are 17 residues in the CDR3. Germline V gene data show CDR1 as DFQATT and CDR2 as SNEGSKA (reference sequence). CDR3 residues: CSASLNLPGPAAYEQYF. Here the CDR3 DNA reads TGCAGTGCTAGCCTAAACCTTCCGGGCCCAGCAGCCTACGAGCAGTACTTC.

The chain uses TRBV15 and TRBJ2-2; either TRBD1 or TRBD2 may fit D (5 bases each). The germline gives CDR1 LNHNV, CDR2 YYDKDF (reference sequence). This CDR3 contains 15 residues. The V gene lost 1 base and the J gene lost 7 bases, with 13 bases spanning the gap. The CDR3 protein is CATSRGSGTFGELFF. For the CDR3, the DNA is TGTGCCACCAGCAGAGGCTCCGGGACCTTCGGGGAGCTGTTTTTT. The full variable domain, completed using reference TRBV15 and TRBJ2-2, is DAMVIQNPRYQVTQFGKPVTLSCSQTLNHNVMYWYQQKSSQAPKLLFHYYDKDFNNEADTPDNFQSRRPNTSFCFLDIRSPGLGDTAMYLCATSRGSGTFGELFFGEGSRLTVL.

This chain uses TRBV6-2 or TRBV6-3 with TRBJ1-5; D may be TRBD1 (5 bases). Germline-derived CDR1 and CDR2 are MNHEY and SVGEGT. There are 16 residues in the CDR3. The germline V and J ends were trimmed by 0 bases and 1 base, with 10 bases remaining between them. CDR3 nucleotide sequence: TGTGCCAGCAGTTACTCCCCGGGGCTGAGCAATCAGCCCCAGCATTTT. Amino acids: CASSYSPGLSNQPQHF.

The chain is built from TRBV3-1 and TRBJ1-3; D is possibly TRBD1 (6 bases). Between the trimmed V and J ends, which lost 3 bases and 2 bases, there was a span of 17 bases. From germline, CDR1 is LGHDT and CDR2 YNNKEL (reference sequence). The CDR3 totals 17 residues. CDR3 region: CASSQSQGNLAGNTIYF. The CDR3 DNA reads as TGTGCCAGCAGCCAGTCACAGGGAAACCTGGCTGGAAACACCATATATTTT.

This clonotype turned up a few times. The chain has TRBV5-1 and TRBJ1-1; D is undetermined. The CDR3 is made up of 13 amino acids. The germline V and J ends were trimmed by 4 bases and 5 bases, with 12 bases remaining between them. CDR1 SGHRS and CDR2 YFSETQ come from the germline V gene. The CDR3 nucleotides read TGCGCCAGCAGCACCGGCCCGGAGACTGAAGCTTTCTTT. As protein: CASSTGPETEAFF.

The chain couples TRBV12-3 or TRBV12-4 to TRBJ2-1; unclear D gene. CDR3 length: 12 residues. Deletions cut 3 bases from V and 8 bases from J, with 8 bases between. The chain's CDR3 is CASSFELDEQFF. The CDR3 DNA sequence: TGTGCCAGCAGTTTTGAGTTGGATGAGCAGTTCTTC.

CDR3 protein: CASSLSAYRGLGYTF. For the CDR3, the DNA is TGTGCCAGCAGCTTATCCGCCTACAGGGGGCTCGGCTACACCTTC. This chain uses TRBV5-4 with TRBJ1-2; 9 bases fit TRBD1. The J segment lost 8 bases and the V segment lost 2 bases, leaving 10 bases of the junction unmatched. This CDR3 is 15 amino acids long. Germline-derived CDR1 and CDR2 are SGHNT and YYREEE (reference sequence).

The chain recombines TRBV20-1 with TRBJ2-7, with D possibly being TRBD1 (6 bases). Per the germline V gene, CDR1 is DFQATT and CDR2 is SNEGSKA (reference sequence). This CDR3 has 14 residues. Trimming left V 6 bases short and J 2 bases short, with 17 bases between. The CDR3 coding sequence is TGCAGTGCCCTTTACTCCAGGGGAACCTACGAGCAGTACTTC. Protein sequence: CSALYSRGTYEQYF.

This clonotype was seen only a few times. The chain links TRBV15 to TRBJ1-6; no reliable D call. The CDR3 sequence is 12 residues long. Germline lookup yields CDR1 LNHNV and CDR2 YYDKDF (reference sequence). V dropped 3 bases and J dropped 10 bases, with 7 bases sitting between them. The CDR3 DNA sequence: TGTGCCACCAGCAGGGACGGATCACCCCTCCACTTT. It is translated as CATSRDGSPLHF.

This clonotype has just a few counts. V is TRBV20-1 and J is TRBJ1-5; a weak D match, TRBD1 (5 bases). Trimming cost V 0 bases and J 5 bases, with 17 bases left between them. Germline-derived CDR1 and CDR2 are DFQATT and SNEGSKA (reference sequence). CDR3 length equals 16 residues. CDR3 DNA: TGCAGTGCTAGAGATGGGTGGGGGGGTGCTGATCAGCCCCAGCATTTT. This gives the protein CSARDGWGGADQPQHF.

DNA of the CDR3: TGTGCCAGCAGGGGAAGCGAGACCCAGTACTTC. Translating gives CASRGSETQYF. The gene calls are TRBV6-2 or TRBV6-3 and TRBJ2-5; no clear D gene. The germline V gene encodes CDR1 MNHEY and CDR2 SVGEGT. CDR3 length: 11 residues. The V gene lost 6 bases and the J gene lost 5 bases, with 7 bases spanning the gap.

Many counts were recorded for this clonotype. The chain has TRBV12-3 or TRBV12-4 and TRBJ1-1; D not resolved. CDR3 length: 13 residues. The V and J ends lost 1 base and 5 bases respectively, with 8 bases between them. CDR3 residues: CASSLGVRTEAFF. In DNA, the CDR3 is TGTGCCAGCAGTTTAGGAGTTAGGACTGAAGCTTTCTTT.

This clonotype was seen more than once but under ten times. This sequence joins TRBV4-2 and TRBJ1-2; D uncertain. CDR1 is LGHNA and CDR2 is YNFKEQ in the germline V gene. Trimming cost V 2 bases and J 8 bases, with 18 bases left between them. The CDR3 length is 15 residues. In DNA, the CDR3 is TGTGCCAGCAGCCAAAAGGAGGACTCCCTGCGGGGCTACACCTTC. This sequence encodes CASSQKEDSLRGYTF.

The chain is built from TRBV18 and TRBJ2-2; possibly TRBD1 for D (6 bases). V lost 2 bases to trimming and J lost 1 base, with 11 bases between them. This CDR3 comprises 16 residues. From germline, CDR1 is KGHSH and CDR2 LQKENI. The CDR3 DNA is TGTGCCAGCTCACCATTTCAGGGGCAGAACACCGGGGAGCTGTTTTTT. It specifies CASSPFQGQNTGELFF. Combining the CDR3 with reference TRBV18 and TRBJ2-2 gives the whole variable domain NAGVMQNPRHLVRRRGQEARLRCSPMKGHSHVYWYRQLPEEGLKFMVYLQKENIIDESGMPKERFSAEFPKEGPSILRIQQVVRGDSAAYFCASSPFQGQNTGELFFGEGSRLTVL.

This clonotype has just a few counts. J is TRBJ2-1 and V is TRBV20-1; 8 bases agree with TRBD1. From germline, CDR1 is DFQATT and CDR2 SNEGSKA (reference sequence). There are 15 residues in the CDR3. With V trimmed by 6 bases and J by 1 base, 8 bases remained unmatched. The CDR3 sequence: CSAEPRQGSYNEQFF. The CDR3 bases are TGCAGTGCGGAGCCCCGACAGGGGTCCTACAATGAGCAGTTCTTC.

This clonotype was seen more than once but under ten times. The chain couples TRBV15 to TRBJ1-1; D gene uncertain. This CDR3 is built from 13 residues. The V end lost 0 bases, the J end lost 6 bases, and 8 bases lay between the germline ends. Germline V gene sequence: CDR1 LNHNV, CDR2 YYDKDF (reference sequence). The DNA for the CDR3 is TGTGCCACCAGCAGAGATCGGAGATCTGAAGCTTTCTTT. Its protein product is CATSRDRRSEAFF.

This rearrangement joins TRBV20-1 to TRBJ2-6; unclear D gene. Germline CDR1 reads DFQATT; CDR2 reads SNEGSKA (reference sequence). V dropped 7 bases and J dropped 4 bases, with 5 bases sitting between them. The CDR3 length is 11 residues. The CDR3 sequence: CSVTGANVLTF. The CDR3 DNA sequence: TGCAGTGTCACCGGGGCCAACGTCCTGACTTTC.

CDR3 nucleotides: TGTGCCAGCAGTAGGGAGGTGAGCTCCTACAATGAGCAGTTCTTC. Translating it yields CASSREVSSYNEQFF. The chain links TRBV2 to TRBJ2-1; D is possibly TRBD2 (6 bases). V was shortened by 5 bases and J by 0 bases, with 11 bases between the two germline ends. The CDR3 runs to 15 residues. Germline V gene sequence: CDR1 SNHLY, CDR2 FYNNEI.

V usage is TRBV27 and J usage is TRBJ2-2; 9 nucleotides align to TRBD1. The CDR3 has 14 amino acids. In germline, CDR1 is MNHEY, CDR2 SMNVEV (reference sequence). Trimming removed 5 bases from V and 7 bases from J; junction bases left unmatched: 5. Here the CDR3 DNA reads TGTGCCAGCAGTATGGGACAGGGAAACGGGGAGCTGTTTTTT. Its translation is CASSMGQGNGELFF.

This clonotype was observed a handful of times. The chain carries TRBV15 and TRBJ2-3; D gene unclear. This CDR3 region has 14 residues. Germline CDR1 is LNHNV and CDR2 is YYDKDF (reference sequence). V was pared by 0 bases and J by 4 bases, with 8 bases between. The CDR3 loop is CATSRDGYADTQYF. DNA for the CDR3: TGTGCCACCAGCAGAGACGGGTACGCAGATACGCAGTATTTT.